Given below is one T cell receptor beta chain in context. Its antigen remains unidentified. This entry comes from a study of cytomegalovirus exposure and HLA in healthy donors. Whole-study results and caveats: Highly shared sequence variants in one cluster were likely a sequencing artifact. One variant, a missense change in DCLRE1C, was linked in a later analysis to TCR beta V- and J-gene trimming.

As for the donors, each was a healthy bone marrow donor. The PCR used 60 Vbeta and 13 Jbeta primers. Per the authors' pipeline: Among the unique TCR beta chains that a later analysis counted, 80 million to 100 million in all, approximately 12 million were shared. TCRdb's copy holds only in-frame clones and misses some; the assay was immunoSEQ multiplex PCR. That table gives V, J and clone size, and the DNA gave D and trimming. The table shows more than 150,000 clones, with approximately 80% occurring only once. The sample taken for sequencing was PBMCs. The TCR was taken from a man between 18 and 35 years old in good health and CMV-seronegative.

CDR3 loop: CASSFGRAYEQYF. CDR3 coding DNA: TGTGCCAGCAGCTTTGGCAGGGCCTACGAGCAGTACTTC. The rearrangement links TRBV7-6 to TRBJ2-7, with a weak D call TRBD1 (5 bases). This CDR3 has 13 amino acids. V gave up 3 bases and J gave up 2 bases, with 8 bases separating them. CDR1 is SGHVS, CDR2 FNYEAQ, per germline. The full variable domain, its missing parts supplied by reference TRBV7-6 and TRBJ2-7, is GAGVSQSPRYKVTKRGQDVALRCDPISGHVSLYWYRQALGQGPEFLTYFNYEAQQDKSGLPNDRFSAERPEGSISTLTIQRTEQRDSAMYRCASSFGRAYEQYFGPGTRLTVT.